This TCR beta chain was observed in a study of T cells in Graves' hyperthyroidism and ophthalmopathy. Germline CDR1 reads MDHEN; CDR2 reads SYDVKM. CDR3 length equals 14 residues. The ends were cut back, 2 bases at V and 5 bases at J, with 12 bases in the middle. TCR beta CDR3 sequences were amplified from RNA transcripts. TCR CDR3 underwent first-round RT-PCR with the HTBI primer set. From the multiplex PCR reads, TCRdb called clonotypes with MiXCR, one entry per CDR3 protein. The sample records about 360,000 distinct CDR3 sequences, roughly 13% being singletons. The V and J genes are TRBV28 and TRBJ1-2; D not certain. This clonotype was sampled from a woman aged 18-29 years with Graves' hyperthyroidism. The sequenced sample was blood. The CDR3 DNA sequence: TGTGCCAGCAGTTTAAGCCAACCCCCATATGGCTACACCTTC. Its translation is CASSLSQPPYGYTF.